This T cell receptor (beta chain) was recovered during a study of cytomegalovirus exposure and HLA in healthy donors (dated by TCRdb to between 2016 and 2019). Notes on the research overall: An earlier analysis of approximately 640 of the donors reported about 250 Gb of sequence data and 117 million unique TCR beta sequences from approximately 180 million T cells. Roughly 300 gigabases of sequencing data and approximately 85 million unique TCR sequences were included in an early release covering 550 to 800 HLA-typed donors. The genetic ancestry cluster associated with self-reported Caucasian donors included approximately 85% of the roughly 380 genotyped donors. The aim of the study was to test whether cataloging public T cell receptors could identify signatures of past pathogen exposure. The study used immunosequencing to profile the T cell repertoires of approximately 630 subjects and linked those repertoires to cytomegalovirus serostatus. In addition to the first cohort of roughly 670 subjects, a separate validation cohort of approximately 120 different subjects was used. To predict cytomegalovirus infection status, the study brought together high-throughput TCR immunosequencing, statistical association of individual TCRs with disease status, and machine learning. A later analysis re-analyzed previously published TCR beta repertoires from roughly 630 donors and added high-resolution HLA genotyping to study TCR occurrence patterns. Rather than using new phenotypic data, the later analysis identified candidate immune exposures from TCR beta sequences and from how often those sequences occurred across donors. An earlier analysis of 587 of the donors applied high-throughput TCR beta sequencing to assess whether each TCR beta V gene segment acted as functional or pseudogenic. Alongside the repertoire data, information on donor age, sex, ethnicity and CMV serostatus was compiled. A later genetic analysis used genome-wide SNP genotypes for about three fifths of the 666 donors, treating that subset as a discovery cohort. Every repertoire in the discovery cohort had been generated on one and the same sequencing platform. Both class I and class II loci were covered by HLA typing, at four-digit resolution. Typing coverage differed by locus: A, B, C, DRB1 and DQB1 were typed in about 620-630 donors, DQA1 in around 500, DPA1 in approximately 610, and DPB1 in 450 to 490. Several DR-DQ haplotypes were treated as single units for association and clustering because of strong linkage in the cohort. Among roughly 400 genotyped donors of the cohort, an average of roughly 230,000 unique TCR beta nucleotide sequences was sequenced per donor, of which roughly 18% were non-productive. General conclusions and limits of the study: The study gave a list of 150 to 200 TCR beta chains associated with cytomegalovirus. According to the authors, the approach could potentially be generalized to other disease states and immunological phenotypes. Cytomegalovirus status was reported to be diagnosed by the classifier with high specificity and sensitivity in both the original and validation cohorts. Most CMV-associated TCR beta chains appeared to be HLA-restricted in a later analysis, and the HLA associations seemed to be driven largely by CMV exposure. In an earlier analysis of approximately 590 of the donors, most TCR beta V segments were observed in productive rearrangements about 87% or about 30% of the time, broadly matching IMGT annotations. Because HLA typing was missing for some donors at each locus, association tests included only the typed subset. Correlated functional status among segregating V segments might be attributable to linkage disequilibrium, but an unknown experimental factor could not be ruled out. The only immune exposure information available for the cohort was CMV serostatus. Because counts were too low, 15 to 20 rarely observed V segments, including chromosome 9 orphons, were excluded from the earlier analysis of around 640 of the donors. A further reported finding was that TCR beta sequences accurately predicted the HLA-A and HLA-B alleles for most subjects in the first cohort. Compared with equally common non-associated chains, HLA-associated TCR beta chains in a later analysis were more clonally expanded and had lower generation probabilities. Three of the identified cytomegalovirus-associated TCR beta chains were confirmed in vitro to be specific for cytomegalovirus antigens. Presence/absence analyses assumed roughly uniform sequencing depth across donors, an assumption that may not hold. While some public TCRs were present in many individuals, most TCR sequences turned up only very rarely across donors. According to a later analysis, parvovirus B19, influenza, CMV and Epstein-Barr virus appeared linked to several top co-occurrence clusters. A group of highly shared sequence variants was considered likely to be a technical artifact of the sequencing pipeline. The cohort was sequenced for TCR beta chains only, and without alpha or paired-chain data the features that could be detected were limited. At a false discovery rate of 0.05, a later analysis linked about 17,000 TCR beta sequences to specific HLA alleles. Compared with the roughly 700-donor mean, donors in an Asian-associated ancestry cluster had fewer N-insertions in productive TCRs, according to a later genetic analysis. Some IMGT-functional V segments, including TRBV6-2 and TRBV6-3, could not be distinguished by the 87-base-pair reads and were therefore excluded. A later analysis found that TCR association rates varied across HLA loci, with DRB1 alleles showing the most associated TCRs and HLA-C alleles the fewest. An association between a missense DCLRE1C variant and V-gene and J-gene trimming of TCR beta chains was found in a later genetic analysis and replicated in an independent cohort. Assigning TCR associations to individual alleles was difficult when HLA alleles, especially DR and DQ, strongly co-occurred.

The library was obtained by the immunoSEQ multiplex PCR assay. A mixture of 60 forward primers for TCR Vbeta segments and 13 reverse primers for TCR Jbeta segments was used in the multiplex PCR. The CDR3 region of rearranged TCR beta genes was amplified from genomic DNA by a multiplex PCR assay. On the Illumina HiSeq System, the amplified TCR beta libraries were sequenced as 87-base-pair reads. The study's own analysis went as follows. In a later analysis, 80 million or so unique TCR beta chains were counted across the roughly 670 repertoires, and approximately 11 million of these chains were shared by at least two donors. Raw reads were error-corrected and collapsed into unique sequences by a nearest-neighbor algorithm in which closely related sequences were merged to remove PCR and sequencing errors. Alignment of CDR3 sequences to IMGT reference sequences was used to assign V, D and J gene segments. For a sequence to be retained, a match of at least six nucleotides was required to both a V gene segment and a J gene segment. A rearrangement counted as productive if the CDR3 had no stop codons and remained in frame with V and J, and every other rearrangement counted as non-productive. Following IMGT convention, CDR3 was defined as the stretch from the second conserved V-encoded cysteine to the conserved J-encoded phenylalanine. The earlier analysis of 500 to 750 of the donors excluded any sequence lacking an unambiguous match to a single V gene segment. An earlier analysis of several hundred of the donors called V segments functional above 56.7% productive rearrangements and segregating when the between-donor standard deviation exceeded 5%. A statistical classification framework was built to diagnose cytomegalovirus status from the catalog of TCR beta chain sequences. In a later analysis, TCR nucleotide sequences were compared against IMGT/GENE-DB human TR gene sequences so that V and J genes could be assigned. Using the TCRdist pipeline, a later analysis assigned CDR3 sequences along with most-parsimonious VDJ recombination scenarios. A later analysis defined each TCR beta chain by its CDR3 amino acid sequence plus V-gene family, and excluded reads lacking a unique V-gene family. In a later analysis, approximately 590 highly shared, low-generation-probability nucleotide sequences were removed to address suspected cross-contamination and a sequencing artifact. A later analysis calculated a clonal expansion index for each public chain from normalized within-repertoire ranks of inferred template counts. In a later analysis, generation probabilities were computed with a VDJ recombination model fitted to out-of-frame rearrangements, and the resulting probabilities were checked against IGoR. In a later analysis, hypergeometric tests were used to score TCR-TCR, TCR-HLA and TCR-CMV co-occurrence, with a repertoire-size bias correction applied to TCR pairs. In a later analysis, false discovery rates were estimated by permuting HLA or CMV assignments 20 times. In a later analysis, co-occurring TCRs were grouped using DBSCAN, and TCRdist sequence similarity was added for clustering within HLA-allele-positive subsets. Co-occurrence clustering excluded repertoires with fewer than 30,000 or more than 120,000 public chains, plus five with anomalous nucleotide sharing. TCRdb holds this immuneACCESS table with in-frame rearrangements only. Some clones are missing; in checked studies, unresolved V genes explain under half, and the rest has no known cause. That table furnishes V, J and clone size, whereas the DNA furnished D and trimming. This sample gives more than 95,000 clones in total; roughly 78% of them show up just once. The top ten constitute about 11% of the sample.

About this clone: Its antigen specificity is not known. Qualities for individual bases were not recorded, and no much larger clone is one base off.

The cohort comprised hundreds of healthy bone marrow donors. Cohort members were all nominally healthy when sampled, although unrecorded immune exposures were likely present. The donor was CMV seropositive and was included in the group of approximately 300 seropositive cohort members. A peripheral blood sample was provided by each donor, and peripheral blood mononuclear cells were used for TCR beta sequencing. The Qiagen DNeasy Blood Extraction Kit was used to extract genomic DNA from the blood cell samples. Relative to germline, V is 4 bases shorter and J is 3 bases shorter, with 12 bases between their ends. According to the germline V gene, CDR1 reads MDHEN and CDR2 reads SYDVKM. The CDR3 holds 15 amino acids from the cysteine to the phenylalanine. Only the CDR3 portion is preserved as DNA: 45 bases, with reading frame beginning at the first base.

The sequencing sample was made of PBMCs. The source is a man under 40 in good health and CMV-seropositive. The rearrangement combines TRBV28 with TRBJ2-2; the D gene is not confidently resolved. The CDR3 has the sequence CASSSRLYHTGELFF. At the DNA level, the sequence is TGTGCCAGCAGTTCCCGTCTTTATCACACCGGGGAGCTGTTTTTT.